This passage covers 4 T cell receptor beta chains from one sample sequenced in a study of T cell responses to AZD1222 COVID-19 vaccine. The method was immunoSEQ multiplex PCR; TCRdb's version includes in-frame clones alone and lacks a portion of them. The table shows tens of thousands of clones, with approximately 90% occurring only once. Sequenced here: peripheral blood, sampled 28 days after the second AZD1222 dose. The receptors shown here come from an adult who received the AZD1222 COVID-19 vaccine.

The V call is TRBV2, the J call TRBJ2-7, with 9 bases that match TRBD2. J was trimmed by 7 bases and V by 5 bases; bases with no gene match: 9. The germline gives CDR1 SNHLY, CDR2 FYNNEI. CDR3 size: 14 residues. The CDR3: CASSPGPAGGEQYF. The CDR3 DNA sequence: TGTGCCAGCAGTCCGGGACCCGCGGGGGGGGAGCAGTACTTC. The variable domain in full, completed from reference TRBV2 and TRBJ2-7, reads EPEVTQTPSHQVTQMGQEVILRCVPISNHLYFYWYRQILGQKVEFLVSFYNNEISEKSEIFDDQFSVERPDGSNFTLKIRSTKLEDSAMYFCASSPGPAGGEQYFGPGTRLTVT.

CDR3 DNA sequence: TGTGCCAGCAGTCCCGCGGGCTCCTATGGCTACACCTTC. Its protein product is CASSPAGSYGYTF. The J gene is TRBJ1-2, the V gene TRBV6-6; no reliable D call. Germline CDR1 MNHNY, CDR2 SVGAGI (reference sequence). This CDR3 has 13 residues. V was trimmed by 5 bases and J by 4 bases, leaving 11 bases between them.

The genes are TRBV18 and TRBJ2-5; D is uncertain. Germline V gives CDR1 KGHSH, CDR2 LQKENI. V gave up 2 bases and J gave up 3 bases, with 7 bases separating them. The CDR3 has 13 residues. The CDR3 region is CASSPNREETQYF. For the CDR3, the DNA is TGTGCCAGCTCACCAAACAGAGAAGAGACCCAGTACTTC.

The chain joins TRBV13 to TRBJ2-1; D is uncertain. The CDR3 is 16 residues long. The V gene's germline CDR1 is PRHDT and CDR2 FYEKMQ (reference sequence). The V gene lost 2 bases and the J gene lost 5 bases, with 16 bases spanning the gap. CDR3 sequence (DNA): TGTGCCAGCAGCTTATCTCTCCCCCAAATACACAATGAGCAGTTCTTC. This gives the protein CASSLSLPQIHNEQFF. The whole variable domain, remainder taken from reference TRBV13 and TRBJ2-1, is AAGVIQSPRHLIKEKRETATLKCYPIPRHDTVYWYQQGPGQDPQFLISFYEKMQSDKGSIPDRFSAQQFSDYHSELNMSSLELGDSALYFCASSLSLPQIHNEQFFGPGTRLTVL.